The sequence of this T cell receptor (beta chain) was determined in a study of blood T cell repertoires in COVID-19. Background on the study: The study drew acute and convalescent COVID-19 samples from the United States, Italy and Spain. T cells, B-cell-depleted T cells, or PBMCs provided the cDNA or gDNA that served as material.

The J segment lost 4 bases and the V segment lost 1 base, leaving 7 bases of the junction unmatched. Germline-derived CDR1 and CDR2 are LGHDT and YNNKEL (reference sequence). The CDR3 is 16 residues long. Which cohort a participant joined came from the clinical history participants gave. This clone came up a few times. TCRdb's copy holds only in-frame clones and misses some; the assay was immunoSEQ multiplex PCR. The sample consists of a few hundred thousand clones, roughly 86% of them appearing once. The source is a man between 35 and 55 years old in a cohort exposed to, infected with or recovered from COVID-19 (not recorded which). The material sequenced was PBMCs or T cells enriched from blood (not recorded which). The rearrangement joins TRBV3-1 (or the pseudogene TRBV3-2) to TRBJ1-3, with TRBD1 matching over 7 bases. The CDR3 coding sequence is TGTGCCAGCAGCCAAGGAACGACAGGGTTCGGAAACACCATATATTTT. As protein: CASSQGTTGFGNTIYF.